This TCR beta chain stems from a study of T cell responses to AZD1222 COVID-19 vaccine. Study-level information: Both about-4-week and about-12-week second-dose recipients were combined. Overall study results and limits: Donor demographics were predominantly white British with a female majority; clonal diversity may be underestimated.

The assay was immunoSEQ multiplex PCR, and TCRdb's table has in-frame clones only and misses some. The repertoire holds about 140,000 clones, with roughly 92% as singletons. CDR3 length: 14 amino acids. Germline CDR1 and CDR2: MDHEN and SYDVKM. V lost 8 bases, J lost 8 bases, and 21 bases lay in between. A word on this clone: Its antigen remains unidentified.

Sequences were derived from peripheral blood, sampled on day 0 of AZD1222 vaccination. This clonotype originated in an adult in good health. The rearrangement uses TRBV28 and TRBJ1-2; D possibly corresponds to TRBD1 (5 bases). CDR3 in DNA: TGTGCCAGCGCGCGGGGACTCCGATCGTTCGGCTACACCTTC. As protein: CASARGLRSFGYTF.